This T cell receptor (beta chain) originates from a study of read filtering for tumor transcriptome and immune sequencing. For the study at large: Patients were 17 male and 13 to 15 female, mean age 65.9 years, range roughly 45 to 85. Study-wide results and caveats: RNA-seq captured clonotypes less deeply and reliably than IR-seq. Roughly 82% of IR-seq clonotypes had a single read, yet these held about 3.4% of reads.

The library was built from 400 ng RNA with molecular barcoded adaptors for alpha/delta and beta/gamma chains. TCRdb analysed the reads with MiXCR anew, one entry per CDR3 protein. The repertoire includes 20,000 to 25,000 distinct CDR3 sequences, about 20% of them detected once, and about 17% sits in the top ten. This clonotype was picked up many times. Its matching antigen is unknown. Germline CDR1 reads SGHRS; CDR2 reads YFSETQ. The V end lost 2 bases, the J end lost 3 bases, and 20 bases lay between the germline ends. This CDR3 has 17 residues. The rearrangement joins TRBV5-1 to TRBJ2-5, with D perhaps TRBD2 (6 bases). This receptor was identified in a donor aged 40 or older with multiple myeloma. The specimen sequenced was a population of CD138-negative cells sorted from bone marrow. CDR3 residues: CASSLSGLGLAKETQYF. DNA for the CDR3: TGCGCCAGCAGCTTATCAGGATTGGGCCTAGCGAAAGAGACCCAGTACTTC.